One and the same sample provided the 25 T cell receptor beta chains below, sequenced in a study of blood T cell repertoires in COVID-19. Profiled with immunoSEQ multiplex PCR; TCRdb holds only in-frame clones, not every one. This sample has under 130,000 clones; approximately 80% occur once, and the top ten carry more than 8%. The sample consisted of peripheral blood. These receptors all come from a woman aged 70-85 years with acute or convalescent COVID-19.

CDR3 in amino acids: CATKREGWNEQFF. Here the CDR3 DNA reads TGTGCCACCAAGCGGGAGGGCTGGAATGAGCAGTTCTTC. The chain uses TRBV7-9 and TRBJ2-1; 10 nucleotides match TRBD2. Germline CDR1 is SEHNR and CDR2 is FQNEAQ (reference sequence). V lost 10 bases and J lost 7; bases outside the gene matches: 7. This CDR3 comprises 13 residues.

There are a few counts of this clone. The J gene is TRBJ1-5, the V gene TRBV4-2; TRBD1 might be the D (6 bases). V lost 4 bases and J lost 4, with 8 bases in between. The germline V gene has CDR1 LGHNA and CDR2 YNFKEQ. The CDR3 is 13 residues long. The CDR3 DNA is TGTGCCAGCAGCCTGGACAGTAATCAGCCCCAGCATTTT. Protein: CASSLDSNQPQHF.

The chain uses TRBV5-1 and TRBJ2-6, with 10 bases aligning to TRBD1. The CDR3 has 15 amino acids. Trimming took 8 bases from V and 1 from J; bases not matched to a gene: 3. The germline V gene has CDR1 SGHRS and CDR2 YFSETQ. DNA of the CDR3: TGCGCCAGTGGGACAGGGGTTTCTGGGGCCAACGTCCTGACTTTC. This gives the protein CASGTGVSGANVLTF.

This clone was seen only a few times. The V call is TRBV28, the J call TRBJ2-1; 9 bases line up with TRBD2. The CDR3 sequence is 17 residues long. Germline values: CDR1 MDHEN, CDR2 SYDVKM. Trimming cost V 6 bases and J 3 bases; bases outside gene matches: 12. The CDR3 loop is CASSPGAGREGYNEQFF. The DNA of the CDR3 is TGTGCCAGCAGCCCCGGGGCGGGGCGGGAGGGCTACAATGAGCAGTTCTTC.

The rearrangement links TRBV7-9 to TRBJ2-1; 9 bases map to TRBD2. Trimming took 4 bases from V and 9 from J; bases not matched to a gene: 13. The germline CDR1 and CDR2 sequences are SEHNR and FQNEAQ (reference sequence). There are 16 residues in the CDR3. CDR3 protein: CASSSLRASGVSEQFF. CDR3 bases: TGTGCCAGCAGCTCCCTTCGGGCTAGCGGGGTCAGTGAGCAGTTCTTC.

Note on this clone: The same CDR3 can be traced to other DNA sequences in this sample. V usage is TRBV9 and J usage is TRBJ1-5; D gene uncertain. V was clipped by 0 bases and J by 4 bases, with 8 bases between them. The CDR3 loop spans 14 amino acids. CDR1 is SGDLS, CDR2 YYNGEE, per germline. The CDR3 DNA is TGTGCCAGCAGCGTAGATCCGCGGAATCAGCCCCAGCATTTT. Translated, it gives CASSVDPRNQPQHF.

The CDR3 coding sequence is TGTGCCAGTGAAGACAGGAGGAACACTGAAGCTTTCTTT. It yields the protein CASEDRRNTEAFF. This chain connects TRBV19 to TRBJ1-1, with TRBD1 as a possible D gene (6 bases). Germline assignment: CDR1 LNHDA and CDR2 SQIVND (reference sequence). Deletions cut 8 bases from V and 1 base from J, with 11 bases between. The CDR3 consists of 13 residues.

The chain has TRBV19 and TRBJ2-2; D uncertain. Trimming took off 7 bases at V and 7 bases at J, with 16 bases between the two ends. The germline CDR1 and CDR2 sequences are LNHDA and SQIVND (reference sequence). This CDR3 has 14 amino acids. CDR3 region: CASTPLSQVGELFF. In DNA, the CDR3 is TGTGCCAGTACCCCTTTAAGCCAAGTCGGGGAGCTGTTTTTT. Using reference TRBV19 and TRBJ2-2 for the parts outside the CDR3, the full variable domain is DGGITQSPKYLFRKEGQNVTLSCEQNLNHDAMYWYRQDPGQGLRLIYYSQIVNDFQKGDIAEGYSVSREKKESFPLTVTSAQKNPTAFYLCASTPLSQVGELFFGEGSRLTVL.

This sequence joins TRBV25-1 and TRBJ2-7, with TRBD2 as a possible D gene (6 bases). This CDR3 spans 12 amino acids. V lost 6 bases and J 3 bases, leaving 9 bases between the germline ends. Germline CDR1 reads MGHDK; CDR2 reads SYGVNS. The CDR3 sequence is CASSRSGYEQYF. The CDR3 DNA sequence: TGTGCCAGCAGCCGTAGCGGCTACGAGCAGTACTTC.

The gene calls are TRBV28 and TRBJ2-7, with 7 bases aligning to TRBD1. With V trimmed by 2 bases and J by 0 bases, 4 bases remained unmatched. The CDR3 has 15 amino acids. Germline V CDR1 and CDR2: MDHEN, SYDVKM. DNA of the CDR3: TGTGCCAGCAGTTTAAGGGACAGAAGCTCCTACGAGCAGTACTTC. Its protein product is CASSLRDRSSYEQYF.

This sequence joins TRBV9 and TRBJ2-1, with D maybe TRBD2 (5 bases). In germline, CDR1 is SGDLS, CDR2 YYNGEE. Trimming left V 0 bases short and J 7 bases short, with 11 bases between. CDR3 length: 14 amino acids. The CDR3 nucleotides are TGTGCCAGCAGCGTAGAAGTAGCGCCAAATGAGCAGTTCTTC. Protein sequence: CASSVEVAPNEQFF. Together with reference TRBV9 and TRBJ2-1, the CDR3 gives the full variable domain: DSGVTQTPKHLITATGQRVTLRCSPRSGDLSVYWYQQSLDQGLQFLIQYYNGEERAKGNILERFSAQQFPDLHSELNLSSLELGDSALYFCASSVEVAPNEQFFGPGTRLTVL.

The chain uses TRBV18 and TRBJ2-1, with 8 bases aligning to TRBD2. The CDR3 consists of 16 residues. V lost 3 bases to trimming and J lost 3 bases; unmatched junction nucleotides: 7. The germline V gene encodes CDR1 KGHSH and CDR2 LQKENI. The CDR3 sequence: CASSPNSGTLYNEQFF. For the CDR3, the DNA is TGTGCCAGCTCACCCAATAGCGGGACACTCTACAATGAGCAGTTCTTC.

The chain is built from TRBV27 and TRBJ1-1; perhaps TRBD1 as D (5 bases). Germline CDR1 MNHEY, CDR2 SMNVEV (reference sequence). CDR3 length: 16 residues. V was cut by 1 base and J by 5 bases, with 17 bases left in between. In DNA form, the CDR3 reads TGTGCCAGCAGTTTATGGAGGGACTCCAGTCAGACTGAAGCTTTCTTT. Translated: CASSLWRDSSQTEAFF.

The gene calls are TRBV10-2 and TRBJ1-1; no reliable D call. The V and J ends lost 9 bases and 2 bases respectively, with 19 bases between them. The CDR3 runs to 15 residues. CDR1 is WSHSY and CDR2 is SAAADI in the germline V gene. CDR3 residues: CASLNPYSRNTEAFF. In nucleotides, the CDR3 is TGCGCCAGTCTGAACCCCTACAGCCGTAACACTGAAGCTTTCTTT.

The chain combines TRBV5-1 with TRBJ2-3; D is ambiguous. The CDR3 runs to 14 residues. Germline values: CDR1 SGHRS, CDR2 YFSETQ. The ends were cut back, 0 bases at V and 1 base at J, with 6 bases in the middle. CDR3: CASSLEQGTDTQYF. CDR3 coding DNA: TGCGCCAGCAGCTTGGAGCAGGGCACAGATACGCAGTATTTT. The full variable domain, in which reference TRBV5-1 and TRBJ2-3 provide the parts outside the CDR3, is KAGVTQTPRYLIKTRGQQVTLSCSPISGHRSVSWYQQTPGQGLQFLFEYFSETQRNKGNFPGRFSGRQFSNSRSEMNVSTLELGDSALYLCASSLEQGTDTQYFGPGTRLTVL.

This clone was counted between two and nine times. The V call is TRBV4-3, the J call TRBJ1-1; tentatively, D is TRBD1 (5 bases). Trimming left V 4 bases short and J 3 bases short, with 21 bases between. Per germline, CDR1 LGHNA and CDR2 YSLEER. This CDR3 contains 17 residues. The DNA for the CDR3 is TGCGCCAGCAGCCTTAAGAGGCCGGGGGAGTTGGACACTGAAGCTTTCTTT. Translated, it gives CASSLKRPGELDTEAFF.

The rearrangement joins TRBV27 to TRBJ2-5; D may be TRBD2 (5 bases). The CDR3 loop spans 15 amino acids. CDR1 and CDR2 (germline): MNHEY, SMNVEV (reference sequence). The V gene lost 1 base and the J gene lost 1 base, with 10 bases spanning the gap. For the CDR3, the DNA is TGTGCCAGCAGTTTATTGAGAGGAGGCCAAGAGACCCAGTACTTC. Its protein is CASSLLRGGQETQYF.

The V call is TRBV5-1, the J call TRBJ2-1; 7 bases are a match to TRBD2. This CDR3 contains 15 residues. Germline V gene sequence: CDR1 SGHRS, CDR2 YFSETQ. The ends lost 4 bases at V and 10 bases at J; junction bases unmatched: 14. The DNA of the CDR3 is TGCGCCAGCAGCCCCTGGGGGGGGTCCGGGACGGAGCAGTTCTTC. Translating gives CASSPWGGSGTEQFF.

The V gene is TRBV18, the J gene TRBJ2-3, with D perhaps TRBD2 (5 bases). The V gene's germline CDR1 is KGHSH and CDR2 LQKENI. V lost 3 bases and J 3 bases, leaving 13 bases between the germline ends. The CDR3 consists of 15 residues. The CDR3 DNA sequence: TGTGCCAGCTCACCGACGGGGATTAGGACAGATACGCAGTATTTT. This translates into CASSPTGIRTDTQYF.

The CDR3 sequence: CASSYRGGPSGNTIYF. The CDR3, as DNA: TGTGCCAGCAGCTACCGGGGGGGCCCTTCTGGAAACACCATATATTTT. The chain uses TRBV3-1 (or the pseudogene TRBV3-2) and TRBJ1-3, with D maybe TRBD1 (6 bases). The CDR3 extends over 16 amino acids. Germline CDR1 is LGHDT and CDR2 is YNNKEL (reference sequence). V was clipped by 5 bases and J by 1 base, with 15 bases between them.

The chain couples TRBV3-1 (or the pseudogene TRBV3-2) to TRBJ2-7, with a weak D call TRBD1 (7 bases). Per the germline V gene, CDR1 is LGHDT and CDR2 is YNNKEL (reference sequence). The length of the CDR3 is 15 residues. V was trimmed by 2 bases and J by 2 bases, leaving 13 bases between them. The CDR3 region has the DNA TGTGCCAGCAGCCAAATGGCGGGACAGACCTACGAGCAGTACTTC. It encodes CASSQMAGQTYEQYF.

This clone was observed once. The V gene is TRBV19, the J gene TRBJ2-7; possibly TRBD2 for D (5 bases). Trimming removed 2 bases at V and 2 bases at J, with 13 bases between. The germline V gene has CDR1 LNHDA and CDR2 SQIVND (reference sequence). The CDR3 is made up of 15 amino acids. CDR3 sequence reads: CASSIQRGLPYEQYF. The CDR3 region has the DNA TGTGCCAGTAGTATACAGAGAGGGCTCCCCTACGAGCAGTACTTC. Looking up the rest from reference TRBV19 and TRBJ2-7 gives the full variable domain: DGGITQSPKYLFRKEGQNVTLSCEQNLNHDAMYWYRQDPGQGLRLIYYSQIVNDFQKGDIAEGYSVSREKKESFPLTVTSAQKNPTAFYLCASSIQRGLPYEQYFGPGTRLTVT.

This chain connects TRBV28 to TRBJ2-1; no clear D. Trimming shortened V by 6 bases and J by 7 bases, and 10 bases separated the two germline ends. CDR3 size: 12 residues. The germline CDR1 and CDR2 sequences are MDHEN and SYDVKM. The CDR3: CASSHPTNEQFF. The CDR3 coding sequence is TGTGCCAGCAGCCACCCCACTAATGAGCAGTTCTTC.

The chain has TRBV15 and TRBJ2-6, with D possibly TRBD1 on 5 matching bases. This CDR3 region has 15 residues. Germline V gene data show CDR1 as LNHNV and CDR2 as YYDKDF (reference sequence). Trimming took off 0 bases at V and 12 bases at J, with 15 bases between the two ends. The CDR3 DNA reads TGTGCCACCAGCAGAGATTATGGGGCGCAATCCGTCCTGACTTTC. This translates into CATSRDYGAQSVLTF. Combining the CDR3 with reference TRBV15 and TRBJ2-6 gives the whole variable domain DAMVIQNPRYQVTQFGKPVTLSCSQTLNHNVMYWYQQKSSQAPKLLFHYYDKDFNNEADTPDNFQSRRPNTSFCFLDIRSPGLGDTAMYLCATSRDYGAQSVLTFGAGSRLTVL.

The chain employs TRBV7-8 and TRBJ2-7, with 11 positions matching TRBD2. The CDR3 extends over 15 amino acids. Trimming at V came to 4 bases and at J to 0 bases, leaving 2 bases not matched to a gene. Germline CDR1 reads SGHVS; CDR2 reads FQNEAQ. The CDR3 loop reads CASSYTSGSSYEQYF. The CDR3 bases are TGTGCCAGCAGCTACACTAGCGGGAGCTCCTACGAGCAGTACTTC.